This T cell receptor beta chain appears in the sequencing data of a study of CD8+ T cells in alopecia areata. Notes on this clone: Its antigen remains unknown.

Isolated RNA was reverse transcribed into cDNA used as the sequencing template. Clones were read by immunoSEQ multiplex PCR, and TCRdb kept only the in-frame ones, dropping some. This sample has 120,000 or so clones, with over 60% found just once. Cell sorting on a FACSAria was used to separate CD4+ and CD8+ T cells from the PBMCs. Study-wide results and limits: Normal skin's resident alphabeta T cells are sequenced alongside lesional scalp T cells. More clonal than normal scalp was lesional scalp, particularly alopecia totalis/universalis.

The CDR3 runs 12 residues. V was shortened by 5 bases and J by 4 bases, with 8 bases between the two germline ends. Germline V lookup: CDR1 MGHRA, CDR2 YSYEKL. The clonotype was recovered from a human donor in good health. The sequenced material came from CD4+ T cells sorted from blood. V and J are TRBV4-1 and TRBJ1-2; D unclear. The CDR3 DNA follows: TGCGCCAGCAGCACTGGCCTCTATGGCTACACCTTC. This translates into CASSTGLYGYTF.